Here is one TCR beta chain with its context. The sample is drawn from a study of CD8+ T cells in alopecia areata. Treatment noted: oral pan-JAK inhibitor, 5-10 mg twice daily. The investigators collected lesional scalp punch biopsies and peripheral blood from alopecia areata patients. V was pared by 4 bases and J by 7 bases, with 20 bases between. Germline CDR1 is MNHNS and CDR2 is SASEGT. The CDR3 runs 16 residues. Extracted RNA was reverse transcribed, and the resulting cDNA served as sequencing template. Sequenced by immunoSEQ multiplex PCR; TCRdb stores in-frame clones only, minus some. The sample contains 150,000 to 200,000 clones, less than 70% of which appear only once.

The chain combines TRBV6-1 with TRBJ2-4; D might be TRBD2 (6 bases). Sequenced here: CD4+ T cells sorted from blood, sampled around week 47, from a patient treated with tofacitinib. The TCR sequence derives from a human donor with alopecia areata. The CDR3 DNA reads as TGTGCCAGCAGTGTTTCTAGCGATAATGCAAAGAACATTCAGTACTTC. This gives the protein CASSVSSDNAKNIQYF.